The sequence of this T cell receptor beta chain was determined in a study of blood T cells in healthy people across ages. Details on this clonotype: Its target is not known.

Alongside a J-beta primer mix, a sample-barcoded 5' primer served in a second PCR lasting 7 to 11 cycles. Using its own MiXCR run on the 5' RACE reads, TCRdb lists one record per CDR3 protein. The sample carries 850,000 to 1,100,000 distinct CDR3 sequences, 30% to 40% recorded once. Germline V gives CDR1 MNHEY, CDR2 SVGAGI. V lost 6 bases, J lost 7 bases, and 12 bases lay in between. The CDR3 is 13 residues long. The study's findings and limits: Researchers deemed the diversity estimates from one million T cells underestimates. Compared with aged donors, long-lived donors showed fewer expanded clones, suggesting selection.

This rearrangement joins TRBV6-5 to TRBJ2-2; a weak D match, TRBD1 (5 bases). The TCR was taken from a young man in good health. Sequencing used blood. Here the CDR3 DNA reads TGTGCCAGCAGGCCCCCCGGACACGGGGAGCTGTTTTTT. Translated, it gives CASRPPGHGELFF.